This entry describes one TCR beta chain. The antigen is undetermined. These data belong to a study of vaccination effects on CD4 cells after COVID-19. Data came from immunoSEQ multiplex PCR; TCRdb stores just in-frame clones and leaves some out. This sample yields some 31,000 clones, of which around 73% are seen a single time; around 25% belongs to the top ten. This CDR3 spans 13 amino acids. V shed 1 base and J shed 2 bases, with 7 bases lying between them. The germline gives CDR1 SGHNT, CDR2 YYREEE (reference sequence). Study-level findings and limits: Marked clonal contraction was seen in infection- and vaccine-induced clones late after vaccination.

Peptide-pool stimulation followed by sequencing identified expanded antigen-specific CD4+ clonotypes in the ViraFEST assay. Isolating CD4+ T cells followed 9 to 11 days of culture. Nobody among the vaccine recipients had prior SARS-CoV-2 infection (nucleocapsid antibodies were negative). Peptides at roughly 10 ug/ml and IL-2 at approximately 9.1 IU/ml were added to a few million PBMC per well. The sequencing here drew on CD4+ T cells from PBMCs cultured with HCoV-OC43 spike peptides, taken before COVID-19 vaccination. Subset here: HCoV-OC43 spike overlapping peptide pool stimulation. The sequence came from a human donor who received a COVID-19 vaccine. The chain employs TRBV5-4 and TRBJ2-7; D gene uncertain. The CDR3, as DNA: TGTGCCAGCAGCTTGCCCAGAACCTACGAGCAGTACTTC. Residues: CASSLPRTYEQYF.